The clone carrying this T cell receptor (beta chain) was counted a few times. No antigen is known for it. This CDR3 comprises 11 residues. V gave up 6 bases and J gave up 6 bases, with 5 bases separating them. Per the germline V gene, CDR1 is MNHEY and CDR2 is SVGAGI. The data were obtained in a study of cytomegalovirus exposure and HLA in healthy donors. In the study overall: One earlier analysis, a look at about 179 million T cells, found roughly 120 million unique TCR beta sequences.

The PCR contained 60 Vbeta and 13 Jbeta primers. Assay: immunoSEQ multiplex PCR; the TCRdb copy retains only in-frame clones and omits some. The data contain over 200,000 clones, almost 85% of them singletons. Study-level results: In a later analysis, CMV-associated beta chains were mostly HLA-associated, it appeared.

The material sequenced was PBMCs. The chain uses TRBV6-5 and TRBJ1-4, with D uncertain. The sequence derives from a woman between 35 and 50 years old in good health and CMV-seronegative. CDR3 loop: CASRDYEKLFF. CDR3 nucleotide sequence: TGTGCCAGCAGGGACTATGAAAAACTGTTTTTT.